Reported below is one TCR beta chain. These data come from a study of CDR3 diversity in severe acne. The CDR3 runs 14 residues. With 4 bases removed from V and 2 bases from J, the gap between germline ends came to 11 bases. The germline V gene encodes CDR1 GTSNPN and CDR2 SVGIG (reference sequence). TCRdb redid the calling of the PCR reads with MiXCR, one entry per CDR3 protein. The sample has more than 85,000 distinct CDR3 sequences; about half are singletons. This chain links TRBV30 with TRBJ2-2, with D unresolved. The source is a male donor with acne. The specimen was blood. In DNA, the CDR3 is TGTGCCTGGACGCCCCATACTAACACCGGGGAGCTGTTTTTT. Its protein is CAWTPHTNTGELFF.